These 32 T cell receptor beta chains were all obtained from the same sample, sequenced in a study of cytomegalovirus exposure and HLA in healthy donors. 60 Vbeta and 13 Jbeta primers were used in PCR. Sequenced by immunoSEQ multiplex PCR; TCRdb stores in-frame clones only, minus some. Of about 72,000 clones listed, roughly 82% were seen once; the top ten hold over 1.5%. The specimen was PBMCs. The receptor set was obtained from a young man in good health and CMV-seronegative.

This chain uses TRBV5-4 with TRBJ2-7, with 13 bases aligning to TRBD2. Germline-derived CDR1 and CDR2 are SGHNT and YYREEE (reference sequence). The CDR3 has 16 residues. V shed 5 bases and J 0 bases; nucleotides not matched to a gene: 5. In nucleotides, the CDR3 is TGTGCCAGCAGTTCGGGGACTAGCGGGGACTCCTACGAGCAGTACTTC. This codes for CASSSGTSGDSYEQYF.

The CDR3 DNA reads TGCGCCAGCAGCATCGGGACGAACACCGGGGAGCTGTTTTTT. It specifies CASSIGTNTGELFF. The gene calls are TRBV5-1 and TRBJ2-2; a possible D gene is TRBD2 (5 bases). Germline V lookup: CDR1 SGHRS, CDR2 YFSETQ. V was cut by 4 bases and J by 0 bases, with 7 bases left in between. The CDR3 length is 14 residues. Variable domain in full (rest from reference TRBV5-1 and TRBJ2-2): KAGVTQTPRYLIKTRGQQVTLSCSPISGHRSVSWYQQTPGQGLQFLFEYFSETQRNKGNFPGRFSGRQFSNSRSEMNVSTLELGDSALYLCASSIGTNTGELFFGEGSRLTVL.

The V gene is TRBV7-6, the J gene TRBJ2-3; TRBD2 matches at 8 bases. Germline CDR1 reads SGHVS; CDR2 reads FNYEAQ. Trimming cost V 5 bases and J 4 bases; bases outside gene matches: 14. The CDR3 is 17 amino acids. CDR3 sequence (DNA): TGTGCCAGCAGCCCTCAACCCCCGGGACTAGGTTCAGATACGCAGTATTTT. Protein sequence: CASSPQPPGLGSDTQYF.

The V and J genes are TRBV19 and TRBJ1-1, with D possibly being TRBD1 (6 bases). Germline CDR1 is LNHDA and CDR2 is SQIVND (reference sequence). Trimming stripped 5 bases from V and 1 base from J, with 32 bases between. This CDR3 is built from 21 residues. The CDR3: CASSLSGGGGNREMRNTEAFF. Written as DNA, the CDR3 is TGTGCCAGTAGTCTAAGTGGGGGAGGGGGAAACAGGGAGATGAGGAACACTGAAGCTTTCTTT.

The J gene is TRBJ2-2, the V gene TRBV10-1; D is possibly TRBD2 (5 bases). CDR1 and CDR2 (germline): WNHNN, SYGVQD (reference sequence). Trimming pared 0 bases from V and 5 bases from J, leaving 7 bases between. The CDR3 is 14 residues long. Written as DNA, the CDR3 is TGCGCCAGCAGTGAGTCGGAGGAAACCGGGGAGCTGTTTTTT. Its translation is CASSESEETGELFF.

The V gene is TRBV7-6, the J gene TRBJ2-2, with 13 bases lining up with TRBD2. The CDR3 has 19 residues. Germline V CDR1 and CDR2: SGHVS, FNYEAQ. After removal of 4 bases from V and 6 bases from J, the junction contained 14 bases not matched to a gene. The CDR3, as DNA: TGTGCCAGCAGCTCTCTTAGGAGACTAGCGGGAGGTACCCCCGGGGAGCTGTTTTTT. This gives the protein CASSSLRRLAGGTPGELFF.

The chain recombines TRBV21-1 with TRBJ1-3. TRBV21-1 has pseudogene status. The CDR3 is 13 amino acids. The CDR3, as DNA: TGTGCCGCCGGGGGGGGGCCCGGCGACACCATATATTTT. Its protein product is CAAGGGPGDTIYF.

This CDR3 is CASYRTGGSGANVLTF. The DNA of the CDR3 is TGTGCCAGCTACAGGACAGGGGGCTCTGGGGCCAACGTCCTGACTTTC. The V gene is TRBV18, the J gene TRBJ2-6; 10 bases fit TRBD1. V was clipped by 7 bases and J by 0 bases; unmatched bases: 3. The CDR3 is 16 residues long. Per the germline V gene, CDR1 is KGHSH and CDR2 is LQKENI.

The V and J genes are TRBV18 and TRBJ2-7, with D tentatively TRBD1 (6 bases). Germline V lookup: CDR1 KGHSH, CDR2 LQKENI. The CDR3 runs 12 residues. V was trimmed by 6 bases and J by 1 base, leaving 7 bases between them. CDR3 residues: CASSTGSYEQYF. The DNA of the CDR3 is TGTGCCAGCTCTACAGGGTCCTACGAGCAGTACTTC.

This rearrangement joins TRBV28 to TRBJ2-1, with 7 nucleotides matching TRBD2. V lost 5 bases and J lost 7; bases outside the gene matches: 17. Germline assignment: CDR1 MDHEN and CDR2 SYDVKM. The CDR3 has 17 amino acids. The CDR3: CASSTMRSGIPLNEQFF. The CDR3 nucleotides are TGTGCCAGCAGTACTATGAGGAGCGGGATCCCTCTGAATGAGCAGTTCTTC.

This rearrangement joins TRBV18 to TRBJ1-1, with D hard to call. Trimming removed 2 bases from V and 1 base from J, with 14 bases in between. The germline V gene encodes CDR1 KGHSH and CDR2 LQKENI. This CDR3 has 16 residues. The CDR3 is CASSPFRPTENTEAFF. The CDR3 DNA reads as TGTGCCAGCTCACCATTTCGTCCTACAGAGAACACTGAAGCTTTCTTT. Combining the CDR3 with reference TRBV18 and TRBJ1-1 gives the whole variable domain NAGVMQNPRHLVRRRGQEARLRCSPMKGHSHVYWYRQLPEEGLKFMVYLQKENIIDESGMPKERFSAEFPKEGPSILRIQQVVRGDSAAYFCASSPFRPTENTEAFFGQGTRLTVV.

Details on this clone: Germline is not matched at one junction end, which may reflect a read error. The rearrangement uses TRBV4-2 and TRBJ2-3; 9 nucleotides match TRBD2. The CDR3 consists of 17 residues. Germline-derived CDR1 and CDR2 are LGHNA and YNFKEQ. The CDR3 is CDSSQAVSGGITDTQYF. DNA for the CDR3: TGTGACAGCAGCCAAGCGGTTAGCGGGGGTATCACAGATACGCAGTATTTT.

V usage is TRBV11-2 and J usage is TRBJ1-3; 7 nucleotides agree with TRBD1. The CDR3 spans 15 residues. Losses at the gene ends were 10 bases for V and 0 bases for J; bases not matched to a gene: 9. Germline assignment: CDR1 SGHAT and CDR2 FQNNGV. Here the CDR3 reads CAIQGTVNSGNTIYF. CDR3 DNA: TGTGCCATCCAAGGGACAGTCAACTCTGGAAACACCATATATTTT.

CDR3: CASSLSGISTDTQYF. The CDR3 nucleotides read TGCGCCAGCAGCTTGAGCGGGATAAGCACAGATACGCAGTATTTT. The chain joins TRBV5-1 to TRBJ2-3, with 7 bases matching TRBD2. After removal of 1 base from V and 0 bases from J, the junction contained 2 bases not matched to a gene. Germline V gives CDR1 SGHRS, CDR2 YFSETQ. The CDR3 totals 15 residues.

The chain uses TRBV5-1 and TRBJ2-5; D might be TRBD1 (6 bases). This CDR3 spans 15 amino acids. The V gene lost 5 bases and the J gene lost 4 bases, with 18 bases spanning the gap. Germline lookup yields CDR1 SGHRS and CDR2 YFSETQ. This CDR3 is CASSPAPGASETQYF. The DNA of the CDR3 is TGCGCCAGCAGTCCAGCCCCAGGGGCGTCAGAGACCCAGTACTTC.

The chain carries TRBV4-1 and TRBJ2-1; TRBD2 agrees at 7 bases. The CDR3 totals 18 residues. The J segment lost 4 bases and the V segment lost 0 bases, leaving 12 bases of the junction unmatched. Per germline, CDR1 MGHRA and CDR2 YSYEKL. As DNA, the CDR3 is TGCGCCAGCAGCCAAGACGGCCCTCTAGCGGAGTATTACAATGAGCAGTTCTTC. Its translation: CASSQDGPLAEYYNEQFF.

This chain joins TRBV19 and TRBJ2-4, with 7 positions matching TRBD2. Germline values: CDR1 LNHDA, CDR2 SQIVND (reference sequence). This CDR3 comprises 20 residues. V lost 5 bases and J lost 0; bases outside the gene matches: 19. CDR3 amino acids: CASSPEWGGRDLIAKNIQYF. For the CDR3, the DNA is TGTGCCAGTAGTCCAGAGTGGGGGGGGAGAGACTTAATAGCCAAAAACATTCAGTACTTC.

The chain is built from TRBV6-1 and TRBJ2-5, with 8 nucleotides matching TRBD1. CDR3 length: 16 amino acids. Germline-derived CDR1 and CDR2 are MNHNS and SASEGT. V was pared by 0 bases and J by 5 bases, with 8 bases of the junction left unmatched. This CDR3 reads CASSEASGGAYETQYF. In nucleotides, the CDR3 is TGTGCCAGCAGTGAAGCGTCAGGGGGCGCGTACGAGACCCAGTACTTC.

The CDR3 reads CASSRDRDRGYEQYF. The DNA for the CDR3 is TGTGCCAGCAGCCGGGACCGGGACAGGGGCTACGAGCAGTACTTC. The rearrangement joins TRBV27 to TRBJ2-7; 10 bases fit TRBD1. This CDR3 is built from 15 residues. CDR1 is MNHEY and CDR2 is SMNVEV in the germline V gene (reference sequence). V lost 6 bases and J lost 3; bases outside the gene matches: 8.

Remarks on this clone: Germline is not matched at one junction end, which may reflect a read error. The rearrangement joins TRBV7-9 to TRBJ1-1; D remains unclear. Germline V gene data show CDR1 as SEHNR and CDR2 as FQNEAQ (reference sequence). This CDR3 is built from 12 residues. DNA for the CDR3: TGTGCCAGCAGTTTAGACTACACTGAAGCTTTCTTT. Translation: CASSLDYTEAFF.

This chain connects TRBV4-3 to TRBJ2-2, with D hard to call. V was cut by 0 bases and J by 1 base, with 9 bases left in between. This CDR3 is built from 16 residues. The germline gives CDR1 LGHNA, CDR2 YSLEER. CDR3 sequence reads: CASSQDSQKNTGELFF. In DNA form, the CDR3 reads TGCGCCAGCAGCCAAGATTCCCAGAAGAACACCGGGGAGCTGTTTTTT.

The gene calls are TRBV2 and TRBJ2-1; D is unclear. Germline values: CDR1 SNHLY, CDR2 FYNNEI. The length of the CDR3 is 16 residues. V was cut by 5 bases and J by 0 bases, with 14 bases left in between. In nucleotides, the CDR3 is TGTGCCAGCAGTCCTCCGGCGGTCAGCTCCTACAATGAGCAGTTCTTC. Its protein is CASSPPAVSSYNEQFF.

The gene calls are TRBV6-6 and TRBJ1-1; D gene ambiguous. Trimming left V 0 bases short and J 7 bases short, with 12 bases between. In germline, CDR1 is MNHNY, CDR2 SVGAGI (reference sequence). CDR3 length: 14 amino acids. CDR3: CASSYSTGVIEAFF. DNA for the CDR3: TGTGCCAGCAGTTACTCGACCGGGGTGATTGAAGCTTTCTTT.

This chain connects TRBV18 to TRBJ2-3, with D perhaps TRBD1 (6 bases). V was cut by 3 bases and J by 0 bases, with 10 bases left in between. Germline V gives CDR1 KGHSH, CDR2 LQKENI. The CDR3 runs to 15 residues. Here the CDR3 DNA reads TGTGCCAGCTCACCGGACAGCCCTAGCACAGATACGCAGTATTTT. Protein sequence: CASSPDSPSTDTQYF.

The chain uses TRBV5-1 and TRBJ2-4, with 14 bases fitting TRBD2. The CDR3 is made up of 21 amino acids. Germline lookup yields CDR1 SGHRS and CDR2 YFSETQ. The trim removed 4 bases at V and 6 bases at J, leaving 21 bases unmatched. The CDR3 sequence is CASSPLTGTDGLAGGSNIQYF. The CDR3 coding sequence is TGCGCCAGCAGCCCCCTAACCGGGACAGATGGACTAGCGGGAGGCTCAAACATTCAGTACTTC. Together with reference TRBV5-1 and TRBJ2-4, the CDR3 gives the full variable domain: KAGVTQTPRYLIKTRGQQVTLSCSPISGHRSVSWYQQTPGQGLQFLFEYFSETQRNKGNFPGRFSGRQFSNSRSEMNVSTLELGDSALYLCASSPLTGTDGLAGGSNIQYFGAGTRLSVL.

V and J are TRBV19 and TRBJ2-3, with TRBD1 matching 7 bases. Germline loops: CDR1 LNHDA, CDR2 SQIVND (reference sequence). This CDR3 is built from 14 residues. V lost 6 bases, J lost 3 bases, and 6 bases stayed unmatched. CDR3 sequence reads: CASSPGQSTDTQYF. The CDR3 DNA reads TGTGCCAGTAGCCCGGGACAGTCTACAGATACGCAGTATTTT. Based on the CDR3 plus reference TRBV19 and TRBJ2-3, the full variable domain is DGGITQSPKYLFRKEGQNVTLSCEQNLNHDAMYWYRQDPGQGLRLIYYSQIVNDFQKGDIAEGYSVSREKKESFPLTVTSAQKNPTAFYLCASSPGQSTDTQYFGPGTRLTVL.

The chain is built from TRBV7-9 and TRBJ2-5; TRBD2 matches at 8 bases. CDR3 size: 18 residues. Germline V lookup: CDR1 SEHNR, CDR2 FQNEAQ (reference sequence). V trimming: 2 bases; J trimming: 0 bases; junction bases outside the gene matches: 11. The CDR3 loop reads CASSLTGGPRVNQETQYF. The DNA for the CDR3 is TGTGCCAGCAGCTTAACGGGGGGGCCGAGGGTGAACCAAGAGACCCAGTACTTC.

This clone has more than one count but fewer than ten. The rearrangement uses TRBV12-2 and TRBJ2-3; the listed D gene, TRBD2, was not tested against the DNA. TRBV12-2 counts as a pseudogene. The CDR3 has 17 residues. CDR3 DNA: TGTGCAAGTCGCTTCCCTCAACTAGCGGAGTTCTTCAATACGCAGTATTTT. It translates to CASRFPQLAEFFNTQYF.

This clone was detected once. The V and J genes are TRBV4-1 and TRBJ2-7; 9 nucleotides align to TRBD1. CDR1 and CDR2 (germline): MGHRA, YSYEKL. There are 18 residues in the CDR3. The V gene end was trimmed by 3 bases and the J gene end by 5 bases; junction bases not matched to a gene: 17. The CDR3 DNA reads as TGCGCCAGCAGCCATGGGCCGGGACAGGGAGTATTAGTAAACGAGCAGTACTTC. Amino acids: CASSHGPGQGVLVNEQYF.

Notes on this clone: The junction differs from germline at one of its ends, possibly a read error. This chain joins TRBV4-1 and TRBJ1-4; the D is unclear. This CDR3 is 16 amino acids long. The germline CDR1 and CDR2 sequences are MGHRA and YSYEKL. The CDR3 protein is CAGSQVGRQRNEKLFF. The CDR3 nucleotides read TGCGCCGGCAGCCAAGTGGGGAGGCAGAGGAATGAAAAACTGTTTTTT.

J is TRBJ2-7 and V is TRBV18; TRBD1 matches 7 bases. CDR1 and CDR2 (germline): KGHSH, LQKENI. The J segment lost 3 bases and the V segment lost 3 bases, leaving 2 bases of the junction unmatched. This CDR3 has 13 residues. The CDR3 DNA follows: TGTGCCAGCTCACCGGGACAGAACTACGAGCAGTACTTC. It encodes CASSPGQNYEQYF.

The V gene is TRBV5-6, the J gene TRBJ1-2, with a tentative D call TRBD1 (6 bases). Germline CDR1 is SGHDT and CDR2 is YYEEEE. Trimming pared 0 bases from V and 6 bases from J, leaving 15 bases between. The length of the CDR3 is 15 residues. The CDR3, as DNA: TGTGCCAGCAGCTTGGAGGCGGCAGGGGCGGATGGCTACACCTTC. This codes for CASSLEAAGADGYTF.